Listed below are T cell receptor beta chains from one sample, sequenced in a study of Ad26.COV2.S vaccination and SARS-CoV-2 variants. The data were produced by immunoSEQ multiplex PCR, yet TCRdb's version contains in-frame clones alone and is incomplete. This table has approximately 400,000 clones, around 82% appearing once. The material sequenced was peripheral blood, taken in a trial of Ad26.COV2.S vaccine versus placebo. The receptors come from a person between 18 and 60 years old who received the Ad26.COV2.S COVID-19 vaccine or a placebo. Both conserved end residues are part of each CDR3. D genes are given only for firm matches. Clone sizes are given selectively: once, few, many, or a class where the clone is expanded.

.	15	TRBV7-2	TRBJ1-4	.	CASSPRRLSDEKLFF	TGTGCCAGCAGCCCCAGGCGGTTGAGCGATGAAAAACTGTTTTTT
.	15	TRBV6-6	TRBJ1-4	TRBD1	CASSAPGTGNEKLFF	TGTGCCAGCAGTGCGCCCGGGACAGGGAATGAAAAACTGTTTTTT
.	15	TRBV11-3	TRBJ2-3	.	CASSFRDWDTDTQYF	TGTGCCAGCAGCTTCCGGGATTGGGACACAGATACGCAGTATTTT
.	17	TRBV7-2	TRBJ2-6	.	CASSLVAVDSGANVLTF	TGTGCCAGCAGCTTAGTAGCAGTAGACTCTGGGGCCAACGTCCTGACTTTC
.	14	TRBV5-6	TRBJ1-6	TRBD1	CASSFTGGSSPLHF	TGTGCCAGCAGCTTTACAGGGGGAAGTTCACCCCTCCACTTT
.	15	TRBV9	TRBJ2-1	.	CASSPRQGGRNEQFF	TGTGCCAGCAGCCCCAGGCAAGGGGGTCGCAATGAGCAGTTCTTC
many	17	TRBV4-1	TRBJ1-3	.	CASSLTGHPSSGNTIYF	TGCGCCAGCAGCCTCACCGGACACCCGAGCTCTGGAAACACCATATATTTT
.	13	TRBV18	TRBJ2-1	.	CASSQGWRNEQFF	TGTGCCAGCTCACAGGGGTGGAGAAATGAGCAGTTCTTC
.	14	TRBV4-2	TRBJ2-1	TRBD2	CASTRVGGVNEQFF	TGTGCCAGCACCCGAGTGGGGGGGGTAAATGAGCAGTTCTTC
.	13	TRBV30	TRBJ1-2	.	CAWSLQASYGYTF	TGTGCCTGGAGTTTACAGGCTTCCTATGGCTACACCTTC
.	16	TRBV19	TRBJ2-3	TRBD1	CASSKTGGLPTDTQYF	TGTGCCAGTAGTAAGACAGGGGGTCTCCCAACAGATACGCAGTATTTT
.	16	TRBV5-4	TRBJ2-1	TRBD2	CASSRGASGGDNEQFF	TGTGCCAGCAGCCGGGGGGCTAGCGGGGGTGACAATGAGCAGTTCTTC
.	17	TRBV5-1	TRBJ2-3	TRBD2	CASSLPQLAGGTDTQYF	TGCGCCAGCAGCTTGCCCCAGTTAGCGGGGGGAACAGATACGCAGTATTTT
.	17	TRBV1	TRBJ2-1	.	CTSSPDPTSGRLGEQFF	TGCACCAGCAGCCCAGACCCTACTAGCGGGAGGTTGGGTGAGCAGTTCTTC
.	16	TRBV5-4	TRBJ2-1	TRBD2	CASRRSGTSGNNEQFF	TGTGCCAGCAGGCGATCCGGGACTAGCGGAAACAATGAGCAGTTCTTC
.	15	TRBV7-9	TRBJ2-3	TRBD2	CASSPGLAATDTQYF	TGTGCCAGCAGCCCCGGACTAGCGGCCACAGATACGCAGTATTTT
.	13	TRBV10-3	TRBJ1-1	.	CAISEEGRTEAFF	TGTGCCATCAGTGAGGAGGGGCGCACTGAAGCTTTCTTT
.	12	TRBV29-1	TRBJ2-7	TRBD2	CSVGGGVHEQYF	TGCAGCGTGGGCGGGGGGGTGCACGAGCAGTACTTC
.	13	TRBV30	TRBJ1-2	.	CAWSSTGTGPYTF	TGTGCCTGGAGTTCGACAGGTACTGGGCCCTACACCTTC
.	15	TRBV11-1	TRBJ1-2	.	CASSQGPASPYGYTF	TGTGCCAGCAGCCAGGGGCCGGCCTCCCCGTATGGCTACACCTTC
once	17	TRBV5-4	TRBJ2-3	.	CASSLALGGRGTDTQYF	TGTGCCAGCAGCTTGGCCTTGGGGGGCAGAGGAACAGATACGCAGTATTTT
.	13	TRBV7-2	TRBJ2-3	.	CASSLVRTDTQYF	TGTGCCAGCAGCTTAGTCAGGACAGATACGCAGTATTTT
few	17	TRBV6-6	TRBJ2-2	TRBD2	CASSPLAGGGNTGELFF	TGTGCCAGCAGTCCCTTAGCGGGAGGGGGGAACACCGGGGAGCTGTTTTTT
.	16	TRBV7-7	TRBJ2-5	TRBD1	CASSSMGTGEGETQYF	TGTGCCAGCAGCTCGATGGGGACAGGGGAGGGGGAGACCCAGTACTTC
.	14	TRBV5-1	TRBJ2-5	TRBD1	CASSFVGTEETQYF	TGCGCCAGCAGCTTCGTCGGGACAGAAGAGACCCAGTACTTC
.	17	TRBV25-1	TRBJ2-5	.	CASSELIGSPYQETQYF	TGTGCCAGCAGTGAACTGATAGGCAGCCCGTACCAAGAGACCCAGTACTTC
.	16	TRBV19	TRBJ2-2	.	CASSTRGGANTGELFF	TGTGCCAGTAGTACCCGAGGGGGGGCGAACACCGGGGAGCTGTTTTTT
.	14	TRBV5-1	TRBJ1-5	TRBD1	CASSSGQGNQPQHF	TGCGCCAGCAGCTCCGGACAGGGGAATCAGCCCCAGCATTTT
many	16	TRBV6-4	TRBJ2-2	TRBD2	CASSIKGLAGSGELFF	TGTGCCAGCAGTATAAAGGGACTAGCGGGATCCGGGGAGCTGTTTTTT
.	13	TRBV6-5	TRBJ2-4	.	CASSYSPDSTRYF	TGTGCCAGCAGTTACTCCCCGGACAGTACAAGGTACTTC
.	12	TRBV5-6	TRBJ1-2	.	CASSLTGYGYTF	TGTGCCAGCAGTTTGACGGGGTACGGCTACACCTTC
.	15	TRBV3-1/TRBV3-2	TRBJ1-6	TRBD1	CASSPGQGLGSPLHF	TGTGCCAGCAGCCCTGGACAGGGCCTTGGGTCACCCCTCCACTTT
.	17	TRBV9	TRBJ2-1	TRBD2	CASGRQGTSGLSSQQFF	TGTGCCAGCGGACGACAGGGGACTAGCGGGCTTTCGTCCCAGCAGTTCTTC
.	15	TRBV7-8	TRBJ2-1	.	CASSPQDSSYNEQFF	TGTGCCAGCAGCCCCCAGGACAGCTCCTACAATGAGCAGTTCTTC
.	16	TRBV6-5	TRBJ2-1	TRBD1	CASSYSTGESYNEQFF	TGTGCCAGCAGTTACTCGACAGGGGAGTCCTACAATGAGCAGTTCTTC
.	15	TRBV11-3	TRBJ2-3	.	CASSSLGGEVDTQYF	TGTGCCAGCAGCTCCCTCGGAGGGGAGGTAGATACGCAGTATTTT
.	14	TRBV14	TRBJ2-7	TRBD2	CASSPKGLTDEQYF	TGTGCCAGCAGCCCCAAGGGACTAACCGACGAGCAGTACTTC
.	17	TRBV5-4	TRBJ1-6	.	CASSLAGASSYNSPLHF	TGTGCCAGCAGCTTGGCTGGGGCGAGCTCCTATAATTCACCCCTCCACTTT
.	16	TRBV4-2	TRBJ2-1	TRBD1	CASSYSSGGSYNEQFF	TGTGCCAGCAGCTATTCCTCAGGGGGCTCCTACAATGAGCAGTTCTTC
once	14	TRBV7-2	TRBJ1-1	.	CASSLERTDTEAFF	TGTGCCAGCAGCTTAGAACGGACAGACACTGAAGCTTTCTTT
.	13	TRBV13	TRBJ2-3	.	CASRGGSTDTQYF	TGTGCCAGTAGGGGGGGCAGCACAGATACGCAGTATTTT
.	15	TRBV27	TRBJ2-1	TRBD2	CASSLWPSGGSEQFF	TGTGCCAGCAGTTTATGGCCTAGCGGGGGGTCGGAGCAGTTCTTC
.	13	TRBV12-5	TRBJ2-7	.	CASGSLGSYEQYF	TGTGCTAGTGGTTCACTTGGCTCCTACGAGCAGTACTTC
.	15	TRBV7-6	TRBJ2-1	TRBD1	CASSSVGQTYNEQFF	TGTGCCAGCAGCTCAGTGGGACAGACTTACAATGAGCAGTTCTTC
.	17	TRBV18	TRBJ2-6	.	CASSSGTTGSGANVLTF	TGTGCCAGCTCCTCCGGGACAACAGGCTCTGGGGCCAACGTCCTGACTTTC
.	15	TRBV21-1	TRBJ2-1	.	CASGQTSGCYNEQFF	TGTGCCAGCGGACAAACTAGCGGATGTTACAATGAGCAGTTCTTC